These 20 T cell receptor beta chains came from one sample sequenced in a study of control samples from healthy donors and cancer patients. The table came from immunoSEQ multiplex PCR; TCRdb's copy has only in-frame clones and leaves some out. The table has just over 80,000 clones, roughly 91% seen once. The sequenced sample consisted of blood. These receptors were collected from a man aged 50-59 years in good health.

The chain combines TRBV15 with TRBJ2-3; 9 nucleotides line up with TRBD2. With V trimmed by 5 bases and J by 9 bases, 21 bases remained unmatched. CDR3 length: 18 amino acids. Per germline, CDR1 LNHNV and CDR2 YYDKDF (reference sequence). DNA for the CDR3: TGTGCCACCAGCGTACGCGGGGGGGCACGAGGGGGCAGGACGACGCAGTATTTT. Amino acid sequence: CATSVRGGARGGRTTQYF. The full variable domain, in which reference TRBV15 and TRBJ2-3 provide the parts outside the CDR3, is DAMVIQNPRYQVTQFGKPVTLSCSQTLNHNVMYWYQQKSSQAPKLLFHYYDKDFNNEADTPDNFQSRRPNTSFCFLDIRSPGLGDTAMYLCATSVRGGARGGRTTQYFGPGTRLTVL.

The genes are TRBV11-3 and TRBJ2-4; D gene ambiguous. Trimming left V 2 bases short and J 0 bases short, with 11 bases between. The CDR3 spans 16 residues. The germline V gene encodes CDR1 SGHNT and CDR2 YENEEA. CDR3: CASSLTGDLAKNIQYF. CDR3 nucleotide sequence: TGTGCCAGCAGCTTAACTGGTGACCTAGCCAAAAACATTCAGTACTTC.

V usage is TRBV5-1 and J usage is TRBJ1-1, with D maybe TRBD1 (6 bases). Trimming shortened V by 2 bases and J by 1 base, and 15 bases separated the two germline ends. Germline CDR1 SGHRS, CDR2 YFSETQ. CDR3 length equals 16 residues. The DNA for the CDR3 is TGCGCCAGCAGCTTTGGGGGCAGGGGAGGGAACACTGAAGCTTTCTTT. It codes for CASSFGGRGGNTEAFF.

This chain connects TRBV27 to TRBJ1-1, with D maybe TRBD1 (6 bases). V gave up 3 bases and J gave up 4 bases, with 12 bases separating them. The V gene's germline CDR1 is MNHEY and CDR2 SMNVEV (reference sequence). This CDR3 is built from 14 residues. Here the CDR3 DNA reads TGTGCCAGCAGTTTTATAGGGGGGGGCACTGAAGCTTTCTTT. It specifies CASSFIGGGTEAFF.

The J gene is TRBJ1-4, the V gene TRBV6-5; 9 nucleotides line up with TRBD1. Germline V gives CDR1 MNHEY, CDR2 SVGAGI. This CDR3 spans 12 amino acids. V dropped 6 bases and J dropped 15; count of bases not matched to a gene: 8. The DNA for the CDR3 is TGTGCCAGCAGACTAACAGGGGGCAGGTTGTTTTTT. It codes for CASRLTGGRLFF.

The V gene is TRBV5-1, the J gene TRBJ1-1, with 9 bases aligning to TRBD1. Trimming cost V 3 bases and J 2 bases; bases outside gene matches: 2. The CDR3 has 14 amino acids. Germline values: CDR1 SGHRS, CDR2 YFSETQ. The CDR3 region has the DNA TGCGCCAGCAGCTCGACAGGGGGAAACACTGAAGCTTTCTTT. Translation: CASSSTGGNTEAFF.

The chain uses TRBV6-5 and TRBJ2-4; D possibly corresponds to TRBD1 (6 bases). Germline-derived CDR1 and CDR2 are MNHEY and SVGAGI. Trimming stripped 5 bases from V and 6 bases from J, with 14 bases between. The CDR3 spans 14 residues. The CDR3 nucleotides read TGTGCCAGCAGTCCGCGACAGGTCGGAAACATTCAGTACTTC. This codes for CASSPRQVGNIQYF.

This chain links TRBV6-6 with TRBJ2-1, with 8 bases identical to TRBD2. This CDR3 contains 17 residues. Trimming removed 5 bases from V and 5 bases from J; junction bases left unmatched: 14. From germline, CDR1 is MNHNY and CDR2 SVGAGI (reference sequence). The CDR3 is CASSPRGGAFIDNEQFF. For the CDR3, the DNA is TGTGCCAGCAGTCCCCGGGGGGGGGCGTTTATCGACAATGAGCAGTTCTTC.

The J gene is TRBJ1-2, the V gene TRBV5-6; D is unresolved. Trimming shortened V by 3 bases and J by 6 bases, and 30 bases separated the two germline ends. The germline gives CDR1 SGHDT, CDR2 YYEEEE. The CDR3 has 19 residues. CDR3 residues: CASSSPESGFSLGGHGYTF. The CDR3 nucleotides read TGTGCCAGCAGCTCCCCAGAATCGGGGTTTAGTCTCGGCGGTCATGGCTACACCTTC.

The chain employs TRBV6-1 and TRBJ1-2; 7 bases are shared with TRBD1. In germline, CDR1 is MNHNS, CDR2 SASEGT. V dropped 1 base and J dropped 4; count of bases not matched to a gene: 6. This CDR3 region has 15 residues. Here the CDR3 reads CASSEEGGGGYGYTF. CDR3 nucleotide sequence: TGTGCCAGCAGTGAAGAAGGAGGGGGCGGCTATGGCTACACCTTC.

This chain links TRBV18 with TRBJ1-2, with TRBD1 identical over 7 bases. CDR3 length equals 15 residues. The V gene end was trimmed by 4 bases and the J gene end by 3 bases; junction bases not matched to a gene: 8. CDR1 is KGHSH and CDR2 is LQKENI in the germline V gene. In nucleotides, the CDR3 is TGTGCCAGCTCACGGGGACAGAAAAAAGACTATGGCTACACCTTC. Protein: CASSRGQKKDYGYTF.

This clone has only a few counts. This chain connects TRBV23-1 to TRBJ2-7, with D perhaps matching TRBD2 (7 bases). TRBV23-1 is an open reading frame, and its role is uncertain. The CDR3 totals 15 residues. Trimming pared 8 bases from V and 1 base from J, leaving 18 bases between. The CDR3 bases are TGCGCCAGCGGAGGGGGGGGTAAGCCGTCCTACGAGCAGTACTTC. It is translated as CASGGGGKPSYEQYF.

The J gene is TRBJ1-1, the V gene TRBV2, with D tentatively TRBD1 (5 bases). Between the trimmed V and J ends, which lost 7 bases and 1 base, there was a span of 10 bases. CDR3 length: 13 residues. Germline assignment: CDR1 SNHLY and CDR2 FYNNEI. In DNA, the CDR3 is TGTGCCAGCACGGGGCAGGCGAACACTGAAGCTTTCTTT. Translated: CASTGQANTEAFF.

This chain links TRBV5-6 with TRBJ2-7; D is ambiguous. V was trimmed by 0 bases and J by 6 bases, leaving 7 bases between them. The CDR3 is made up of 12 amino acids. Germline V lookup: CDR1 SGHDT, CDR2 YYEEEE. The DNA of the CDR3 is TGTGCCAGCAGCTTGGTCCATGGCGAGCAGTACTTC. It encodes CASSLVHGEQYF. The full variable domain, completed using reference TRBV5-6 and TRBJ2-7, is DAGVTQSPTHLIKTRGQQVTLRCSPKSGHDTVSWYQQALGQGPQFIFQYYEEEERQRGNFPDRFSGHQFPNYSSELNVNALLLGDSALYLCASSLVHGEQYFGPGTRLTVT.

The CDR3 bases are TGTGCCAGCAGTGAGTGGGACAGGGGGCAAACTGGCTACACCTTC. Translation gives CASSEWDRGQTGYTF. The chain has TRBV6-1 and TRBJ1-2, with 12 bases fitting TRBD1. Looked up from germline, CDR1 is MNHNS and CDR2 is SASEGT. J was trimmed by 7 bases and V by 3 bases; bases with no gene match: 6. The CDR3 has 15 residues.

The J gene is TRBJ2-5, the V gene TRBV7-8; TRBD1 matches at 7 bases. V was clipped by 1 base and J by 4 bases; unmatched bases: 9. CDR1 SGHVS and CDR2 FQNEAQ come from the germline V gene. The CDR3 spans 16 residues. The chain's CDR3 is CASSLGTGANTETQYF. The CDR3 DNA sequence: TGTGCCAGCAGCTTAGGAACAGGGGCCAACACAGAGACCCAGTACTTC.

V gene TRBV29-1 combines with J gene TRBJ2-7; the D gene is possibly TRBD2 (5 bases). The germline V gene encodes CDR1 SQVTM and CDR2 ANQGSEA. V was cut by 1 base and J by 0 bases, with 10 bases left in between. The CDR3 extends over 14 amino acids. CDR3 nucleotide sequence: TGCAGCGTTGAAGGGGAGTCCGGCTCCTACGAGCAGTACTTC. Amino acids: CSVEGESGSYEQYF.

This rearrangement joins TRBV14 to TRBJ1-1; D is undetermined. Trimming shortened V by 0 bases and J by 4 bases, and 9 bases separated the two germline ends. The CDR3 runs 14 residues. The germline V gene encodes CDR1 SGHDN and CDR2 FVKESK. CDR3 sequence reads: CASSQDVWGTEAFF. CDR3 nucleotides: TGTGCCAGCAGCCAAGATGTGTGGGGCACTGAAGCTTTCTTT.

The CDR3 DNA reads as TGCAGCGTTGAGGAGGGGGCTCAAGAGACCCAGTACTTC. Encoded protein: CSVEEGAQETQYF. The rearrangement uses TRBV29-1 and TRBJ2-5, with D tentatively TRBD1 (7 bases). The germline V gene has CDR1 SQVTM and CDR2 ANQGSEA. This CDR3 has 13 residues. Trimming shortened V by 3 bases and J by 2 bases, and 10 bases separated the two germline ends.

The rearrangement uses TRBV6-6 and TRBJ2-3; 7 nucleotides agree with TRBD2. The V and J ends lost 9 bases and 3 bases, in that order; junction bases with no gene match: 6. Germline V gene data show CDR1 as MNHNY and CDR2 as SVGAGI (reference sequence). CDR3 length: 13 amino acids. The CDR3 is CASSAGYTDTQYF. Written as DNA, the CDR3 is TGTGCCAGTTCAGCGGGGTATACAGATACGCAGTATTTT.